Given below is one TCR beta chain in context. Its antigen is as yet unknown. The PCR employed 60 Vbeta primers together with 13 Jbeta primers. Methods used by the authors: Later work found about 80 million unique TCR beta chains, with about 10 million shared. Generated by immunoSEQ multiplex PCR, the TCRdb table keeps only in-frame clones and is missing some. The DNA gave D and trimming, while V, J and clone size come from that table. The sample includes roughly 140,000 clones, 75% to 80% of them seen just once. This entry is derived from a study of cytomegalovirus exposure and HLA in healthy donors. Overall study results and limits: Among TCR beta chains of equal frequency, HLA-associated ones were more clonally expanded in a later analysis.

Per germline, CDR1 SNHLY and CDR2 FYNNEI. Trimming at V came to 7 bases and at J to 5 bases, leaving 9 bases not matched to a gene. The CDR3 is made up of 14 amino acids. Donors sampled were nominally healthy, though unrecorded immune exposures were likely. This sequence was found in a male donor in good health and CMV-seronegative. The chain recombines TRBV2 with TRBJ2-7; the match to TRBD1 covers 9 bases. What was sequenced was PBMCs. The DNA for the CDR3 is TGTGCCAGCACCCTAACAGGGGGCCTGGACGAGCAGTACTTC. This translates into CASTLTGGLDEQYF.